These 16 T cell receptor beta chains were sequenced from one sample in a study of regulatory T cells in long-lasting Graves disease. Time point of the sample: persistent/refractory GD, antithyroid drugs over 5 years with positive TRAb. PBMCs were the source of the RNA used for TCR sequencing. Arm-PCR of CDR3 regions and iRepertoire HTBI primers were the basis on which TCR beta libraries were built. In TCRdb, the multiplex PCR reads were re-called with MiXCR into one record per CDR3 protein. Altogether about 430,000 distinct CDR3 sequences are present, 21% being singletons, with the ten largest covering approximately 14%. Here the sequenced sample was peripheral blood mononuclear cells (PBMCs), taken when the disease was refractory, from a patient treated with antithyroid drugs. The source is a female donor with Graves disease.

The chain employs TRBV20-1 and TRBJ1-6; 7 bases fit TRBD1. V was pared by 3 bases and J by 5 bases, with 4 bases of the junction left unmatched. The germline V gene has CDR1 DFQATT and CDR2 SNEGSKA (reference sequence). The CDR3 length is 14 residues. Here the CDR3 DNA reads TGCAGTGCTAGCCGGGGGACAGATAATTCACCCCTCCACTTT. Encoded protein: CSASRGTDNSPLHF.

There are many counts of this clonotype. The V and J genes are TRBV28 and TRBJ2-5, with D possibly TRBD2 on 5 matching bases. In germline, CDR1 is MDHEN, CDR2 SYDVKM. The CDR3 is made up of 14 amino acids. V dropped 6 bases and J dropped 4 bases, with 15 bases sitting between them. As DNA, the CDR3 is TGTGCCAGCAGCACACGGACTGGGAGAGAGACCCAGTACTTC. It translates to CASSTRTGRETQYF.

This clonotype was counted many times. The chain employs TRBV20-1 and TRBJ2-5; 7 positions agree with TRBD2. Germline CDR1 is DFQATT and CDR2 is SNEGSKA (reference sequence). CDR3 length equals 11 residues. V dropped 6 bases and J dropped 3; count of bases not matched to a gene: 1. The CDR3: CSAGGEETQYF. In DNA, the CDR3 is TGCAGTGCGGGAGGGGAAGAGACCCAGTACTTC.

This clonotype occurred many times. The V and J genes are TRBV15 and TRBJ2-7; TRBD1 agrees at 9 bases. The CDR3 contains 17 residues. The V gene end was trimmed by 2 bases and the J gene end by 7 bases; junction bases not matched to a gene: 15. From germline, CDR1 is LNHNV and CDR2 YYDKDF (reference sequence). This chain's CDR3 is CATSRSGTGPTLREQYF. In nucleotides, the CDR3 is TGTGCCACCAGCAGATCCGGGACAGGGCCGACGCTTAGGGAGCAGTACTTC.

This clonotype has just a few counts. The chain couples TRBV2 to TRBJ2-7, with TRBD2 identical over 9 bases. Germline assignment: CDR1 SNHLY and CDR2 FYNNEI. CDR3 length: 14 amino acids. V shed 4 bases, J shed 3 bases, and the junction held 4 bases outside the gene matches. The CDR3 region is CASSGGAGGYEQYF. The DNA for the CDR3 is TGTGCCAGCAGTGGGGGAGCGGGAGGCTACGAGCAGTACTTC.

This chain joins TRBV5-4 and TRBJ1-1; D possibly corresponds to TRBD1 (5 bases). The germline CDR1 and CDR2 sequences are SGHNT and YYREEE (reference sequence). Trimming stripped 2 bases from V and 3 bases from J, with 11 bases between. This CDR3 is 14 amino acids long. As DNA, the CDR3 is TGTGCCAGCAGCTTCCGGTGGGGGTACACTGAAGCTTTCTTT. Translating it yields CASSFRWGYTEAFF.

This clonotype was counted many times. The chain has TRBV5-1 and TRBJ1-4, with 10 bases aligning to TRBD1. With 0 bases clipped from V and 7 bases from J, the junction kept 3 bases outside the gene matches. This CDR3 has 15 amino acids. CDR1 is SGHRS and CDR2 is YFSETQ in the germline V gene. This chain's CDR3 is CASSLGDRGGEKLFF. The CDR3 nucleotides read TGCGCCAGCAGCTTGGGGGACAGGGGAGGTGAAAAACTGTTTTTT.

This clonotype was found a few times. This sequence joins TRBV4-2 and TRBJ1-4; maybe TRBD1 (5 bases). From germline, CDR1 is LGHNA and CDR2 YNFKEQ. The CDR3 consists of 16 residues. Trimming removed 3 bases from V and 9 bases from J, with 20 bases in between. The CDR3 DNA reads as TGTGCCAGCAGCCAGGAGGCCGAGGGGTTTAGGAAAAAACTGTTTTTT. Protein sequence: CASSQEAEGFRKKLFF.

Worth noting for this clonotype: At one end the junction does not follow the germline gene, possibly because of a read error. The rearrangement uses TRBV28 and TRBJ2-6; the D call may be TRBD1 or TRBD2 (5 bases each). The germline V gene has CDR1 MDHEN and CDR2 SYDVKM. The CDR3 consists of 16 residues. CDR3 protein: CASRPATRAGANVPTF. The CDR3 bases are TGTGCCAGCAGGCCGGCCACGAGGGCCGGGGCCAACGTCCCGACTTTC.

As concerns this clonotype: With a much larger clone just one base away, this may be a read error. The CDR3 DNA sequence: TGTGCCAGCAGTTTAGATACGGGAGAGATGGACGAGCAGTACTTC. This sequence encodes CASSLDTGEMDEQYF. V is TRBV28 and J is TRBJ2-7; perhaps TRBD2 as D (6 bases). Trimming cost V 2 bases and J 5 bases, with 16 bases left between them. Germline loops: CDR1 MDHEN, CDR2 SYDVKM. This CDR3 spans 15 amino acids.

Comment on this clonotype: The junction and the germline gene differ at one end; a read error may be behind it. V is TRBV6-1 and J is TRBJ2-7, with D possibly TRBD1 on 6 matching bases. The CDR3 has 14 residues. Germline CDR1 MNHNS, CDR2 SASEGT. CDR3 protein: CASGEPGARYEQYF. The CDR3 DNA reads as TGCGCCAGCGGTGAGCCAGGGGCAAGGTACGAGCAGTACTTC.

This clonotype was detected ten times or more. This rearrangement joins TRBV7-9 to TRBJ2-5; possible D gene TRBD2, 6 bases. Germline V gene sequence: CDR1 SEHNR, CDR2 FQNEAQ (reference sequence). The CDR3 sequence is 15 residues long. Deletions cut 5 bases from V and 1 base from J, with 14 bases between. The CDR3 bases are TGTGCCAGCAGCCTAGGAGGGCAGGGCCAAGAGACCCAGTACTTC. The encoded protein is CASSLGGQGQETQYF.

This clonotype was seen many times. V usage is TRBV11-2 and J usage is TRBJ1-1; tentative D call: TRBD1 (5 bases). V dropped 5 bases and J dropped 0 bases, with 10 bases sitting between them. This CDR3 has 14 amino acids. Germline CDR1 and CDR2: SGHAT and FQNNGV. The DNA of the CDR3 is TGTGCCAGCAGCCCGGGGGGGATGAACACTGAAGCTTTCTTT. Protein sequence: CASSPGGMNTEAFF.

This clonotype showed up many times. This chain joins TRBV7-8 and TRBJ1-4; maybe TRBD1 (6 bases). CDR1 is SGHVS and CDR2 is FQNEAQ in the germline V gene. V was cut by 1 base and J by 7 bases, with 16 bases left in between. The CDR3 sequence is 16 residues long. The DNA for the CDR3 is TGTGCCAGCAGCTTAGTTCGATCACAGGGCGGTGAAAAACTGTTTTTT. It translates to CASSLVRSQGGEKLFF.

Ten or more counts support this clonotype. This chain uses TRBV28 with TRBJ2-7; TRBD1 aligns across 8 bases. Germline V CDR1 and CDR2: MDHEN, SYDVKM. V shed 5 bases, J shed 2 bases, and the junction held 8 bases outside the gene matches. The CDR3 is made up of 15 amino acids. DNA of the CDR3: TGTGCCAGCAGTCCAAGGACAGGGATCCCCTACGAGCAGTACTTC. Its translation: CASSPRTGIPYEQYF.

The J gene is TRBJ1-2, the V gene TRBV9; D might be TRBD1 (6 bases). V lost 4 bases to trimming and J lost 4 bases, with 14 bases between them. CDR3 length equals 14 residues. The V gene's germline CDR1 is SGDLS and CDR2 YYNGEE. CDR3 sequence reads: CASSQWGGPYGYTF. Written as DNA, the CDR3 is TGTGCCAGCAGCCAGTGGGGGGGGCCCTATGGCTACACCTTC.